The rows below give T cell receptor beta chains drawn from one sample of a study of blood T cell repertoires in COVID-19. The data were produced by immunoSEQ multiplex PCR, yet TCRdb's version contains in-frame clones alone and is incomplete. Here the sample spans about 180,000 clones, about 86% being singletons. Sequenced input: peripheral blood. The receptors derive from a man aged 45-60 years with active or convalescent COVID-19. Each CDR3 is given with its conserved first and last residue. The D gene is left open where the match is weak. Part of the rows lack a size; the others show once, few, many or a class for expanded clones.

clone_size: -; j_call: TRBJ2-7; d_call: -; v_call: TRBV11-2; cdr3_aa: CASSLAQRAFYEQYF; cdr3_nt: TGTGCCAGCAGCTTAGCCCAGCGGGCTTTCTACGAGCAGTACTTC
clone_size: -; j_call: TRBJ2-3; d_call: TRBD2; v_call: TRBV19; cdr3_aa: CASSLLHPRLAGGQRPRDTQYF; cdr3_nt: TGTGCCAGTAGCCTACTCCATCCCAGACTAGCGGGGGGCCAACGACCCAGGGATACGCAGTATTTT
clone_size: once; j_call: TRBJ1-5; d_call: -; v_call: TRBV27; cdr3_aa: CASSPSQGYHQPQHF; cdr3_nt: TGTGCCAGCAGTCCATCTCAGGGGTACCATCAGCCCCAGCATTTT
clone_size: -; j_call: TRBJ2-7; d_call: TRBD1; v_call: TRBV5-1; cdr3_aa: CASSLMSQGAYEQYF; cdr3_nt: TGCGCCAGCAGCTTGATGTCACAGGGGGCGTACGAGCAGTACTTC
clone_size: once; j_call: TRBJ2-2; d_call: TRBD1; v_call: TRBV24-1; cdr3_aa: CATSDGTGLTANTGELFF; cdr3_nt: TGTGCCACCAGTGATGGGACAGGCCTAACCGCGAACACCGGGGAGCTGTTTTTT
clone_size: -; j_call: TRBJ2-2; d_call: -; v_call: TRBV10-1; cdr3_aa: CASSDRVTGELFF; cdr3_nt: TGCGCCAGCAGTGACAGGGTCACCGGGGAGCTGTTTTTT
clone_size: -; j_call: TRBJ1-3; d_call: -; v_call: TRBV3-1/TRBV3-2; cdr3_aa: CASSPGLGNTIYF; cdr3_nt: TGTGCCAGCAGCCCCGGTCTTGGAAACACCATATATTTT
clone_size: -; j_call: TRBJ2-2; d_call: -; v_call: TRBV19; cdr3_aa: CATHAGSPNTGELFF; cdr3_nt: TGTGCCACCCACGCCGGGTCGCCGAACACCGGGGAGCTGTTTTTT
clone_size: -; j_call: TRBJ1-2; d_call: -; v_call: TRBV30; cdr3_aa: CAWTRGMRSGYTF; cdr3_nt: TGTGCCTGGACCCGGGGGATGAGGAGCGGCTACACCTTC
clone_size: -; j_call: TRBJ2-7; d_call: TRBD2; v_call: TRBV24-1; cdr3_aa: CATSDTGRGGEQYF; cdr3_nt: TGTGCCACCAGTGACACCGGGAGGGGCGGAGAGCAGTACTTC
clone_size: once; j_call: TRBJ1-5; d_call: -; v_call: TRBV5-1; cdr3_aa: CASSLDPGANQPQHF; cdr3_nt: TGCGCCAGCAGCTTGGATCCAGGGGCCAATCAGCCCCAGCATTTT
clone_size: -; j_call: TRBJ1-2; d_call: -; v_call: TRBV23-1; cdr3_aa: CASSGDWLNNYGYTF; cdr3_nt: TGCGCCAGCTCCGGGGACTGGCTAAATAACTATGGCTACACCTTC
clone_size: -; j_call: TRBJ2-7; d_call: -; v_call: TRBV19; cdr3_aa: CASSIYGLVGEEQYF; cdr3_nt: TGTGCCAGTAGTATATACGGCCTCGTCGGGGAAGAGCAGTACTTC
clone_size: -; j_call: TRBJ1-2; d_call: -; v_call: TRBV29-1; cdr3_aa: CSVEVFGSSNYGYTF; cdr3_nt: TGCAGCGTTGAAGTCTTCGGTTCCTCTAACTATGGCTACACCTTC
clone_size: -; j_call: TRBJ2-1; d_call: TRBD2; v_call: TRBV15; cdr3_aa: CATSGLTSSSYNEQFF; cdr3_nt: TGTGCCACCAGCGGCTTGACTAGCTCATCCTACAATGAGCAGTTCTTC
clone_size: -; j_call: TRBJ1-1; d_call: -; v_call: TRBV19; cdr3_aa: CASSSPRGSYTRSTEAFF; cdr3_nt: TGTGCCAGTAGTAGTCCCCGAGGTAGCTATACAAGGAGCACTGAAGCTTTCTTT
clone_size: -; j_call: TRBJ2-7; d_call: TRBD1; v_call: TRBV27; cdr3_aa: CASRDRGIVTYEQYF; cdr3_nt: TGTGCCAGCCGGGACAGGGGTATTGTAACCTACGAGCAGTACTTC
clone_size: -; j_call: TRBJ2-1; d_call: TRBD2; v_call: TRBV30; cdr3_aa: CAWNRREGRGEQFF; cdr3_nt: TGTGCCTGGAACCGGCGGGAGGGCCGGGGCGAGCAGTTCTTC
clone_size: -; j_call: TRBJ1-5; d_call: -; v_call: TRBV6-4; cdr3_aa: CASSTGHNQPQHF; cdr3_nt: TGTGCCAGCAGTACAGGACACAATCAGCCCCAGCATTTT
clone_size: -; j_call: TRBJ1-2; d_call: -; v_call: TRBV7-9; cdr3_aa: CASSLAQGPSIYGYTF; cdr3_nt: TGTGCCAGCAGCTTAGCCCAGGGGCCCTCGATCTATGGCTACACCTTC
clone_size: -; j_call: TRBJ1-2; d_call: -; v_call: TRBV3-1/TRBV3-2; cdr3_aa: CASSIRHLNYGYTF; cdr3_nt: TGTGCCAGCAGCATCCGCCACCTAAACTATGGCTACACCTTC
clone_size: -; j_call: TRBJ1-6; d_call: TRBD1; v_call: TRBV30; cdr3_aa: CAFRDRVSSPLHF; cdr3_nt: TGTGCCTTCCGGGACAGGGTTAGTTCACCCCTCCACTTT
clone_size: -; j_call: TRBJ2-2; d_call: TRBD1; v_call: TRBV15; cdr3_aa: CATSRGGTGRITGELFF; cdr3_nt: TGTGCCACCAGCAGAGGTGGGACAGGGAGGATCACCGGGGAGCTGTTTTTT
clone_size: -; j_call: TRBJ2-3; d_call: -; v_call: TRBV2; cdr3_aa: CASSESGVGDTQYF; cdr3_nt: TGTGCCAGCAGTGAGTCGGGAGTAGGAGATACGCAGTATTTT
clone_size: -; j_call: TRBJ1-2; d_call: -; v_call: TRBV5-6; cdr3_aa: CASSFPGSEGYTF; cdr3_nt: TGTGCCAGCAGCTTTCCAGGGTCTGAAGGCTACACCTTC
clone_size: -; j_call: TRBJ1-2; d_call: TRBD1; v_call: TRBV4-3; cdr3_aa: CASSQGDRGLIGYTF; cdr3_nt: TGCGCCAGCAGCCAAGGGGACAGGGGGCTCATTGGCTACACCTTC
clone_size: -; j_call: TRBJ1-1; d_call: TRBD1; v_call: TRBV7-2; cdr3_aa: CASRGTGANTEAFF; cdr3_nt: TGTGCCAGCAGGGGAACAGGGGCGAACACTGAAGCTTTCTTT
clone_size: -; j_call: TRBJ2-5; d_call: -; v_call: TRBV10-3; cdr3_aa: CAISGTLAARQETQYF; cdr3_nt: TGTGCCATCAGCGGGACCTTAGCGGCGCGCCAAGAGACCCAGTACTTC
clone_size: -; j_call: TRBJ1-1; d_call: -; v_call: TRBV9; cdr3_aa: CASSKSGNTEAFF; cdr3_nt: TGTGCCAGCAGCAAATCAGGGAACACTGAAGCTTTCTTT
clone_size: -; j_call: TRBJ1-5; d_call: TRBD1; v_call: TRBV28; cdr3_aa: CASTRDRDVREPQHF; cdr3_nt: TGTGCCAGCACCAGGGACAGGGACGTGAGAGAGCCCCAGCATTTT
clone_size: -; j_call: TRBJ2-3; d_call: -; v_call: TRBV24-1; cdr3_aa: CATEPGSREDTQYF; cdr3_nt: TGTGCCACCGAGCCCGGGAGCAGAGAAGATACGCAGTATTTT
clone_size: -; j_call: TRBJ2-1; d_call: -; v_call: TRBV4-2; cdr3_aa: CASSQLYNEQFF; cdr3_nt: TGTGCCAGCAGCCAACTTTACAATGAGCAGTTCTTC
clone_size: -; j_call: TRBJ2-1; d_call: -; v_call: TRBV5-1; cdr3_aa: CASSQALDEQFF; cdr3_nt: TGCGCCAGCAGCCAGGCCCTCGATGAGCAGTTCTTC
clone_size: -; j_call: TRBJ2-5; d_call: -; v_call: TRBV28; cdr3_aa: CASARRSGETQYF; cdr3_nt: TGTGCCAGCGCCAGGAGGTCGGGGGAGACCCAGTACTTC
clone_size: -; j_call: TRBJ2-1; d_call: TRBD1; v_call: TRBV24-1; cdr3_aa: CATSDSPDRGEQFF; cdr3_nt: TGTGCCACCAGTGACTCCCCGGACAGGGGTGAGCAGTTCTTC
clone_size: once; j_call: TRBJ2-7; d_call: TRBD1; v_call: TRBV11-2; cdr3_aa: CASSPQGAASYEQYF; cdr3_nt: TGTGCCAGCAGCCCACAGGGGGCTGCTTCCTACGAGCAGTACTTC
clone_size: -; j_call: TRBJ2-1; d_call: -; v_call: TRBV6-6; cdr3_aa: CAINRGGSSYNEQFF; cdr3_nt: TGTGCCATTAATAGGGGGGGCAGCTCCTACAATGAGCAGTTCTTC
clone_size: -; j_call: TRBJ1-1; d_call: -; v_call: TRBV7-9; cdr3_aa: CASSLSQDPLQAFF; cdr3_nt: TGTGCCAGCAGCTTAAGCCAGGATCCACTCCAAGCTTTCTTT
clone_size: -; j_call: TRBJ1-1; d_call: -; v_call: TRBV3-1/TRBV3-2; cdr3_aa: CASSQDLSYPRNTEAFF; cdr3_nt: TGTGCCAGCAGCCAAGATCTCTCTTATCCGAGAAACACTGAAGCTTTCTTT
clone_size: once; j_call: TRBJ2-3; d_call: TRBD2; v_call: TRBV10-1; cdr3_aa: CASSDSSLGLAGGPTDTQYF; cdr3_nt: TGCGCCAGCAGTGATTCATCGCTTGGCTTAGCGGGAGGGCCAACAGATACGCAGTATTTT
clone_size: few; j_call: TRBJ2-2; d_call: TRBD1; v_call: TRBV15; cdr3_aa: CATSRVQGANTGELFF; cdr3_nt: TGTGCCACCAGCAGAGTACAGGGGGCGAACACCGGGGAGCTGTTTTTT
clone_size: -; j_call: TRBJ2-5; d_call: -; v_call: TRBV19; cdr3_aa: CASSINRGETQYF; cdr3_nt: TGTGCCAGTAGTATTAACCGAGGCGAGACCCAGTACTTC
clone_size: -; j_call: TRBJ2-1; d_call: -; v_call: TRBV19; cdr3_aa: CASSIFISSSSYNEQFF; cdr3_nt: TGTGCCAGTAGTATCTTCATCTCCTCGAGCTCCTACAATGAGCAGTTCTTC
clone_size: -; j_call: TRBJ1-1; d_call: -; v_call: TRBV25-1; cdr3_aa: CASSAGQYNTEAFF; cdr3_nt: TGTGCCAGCAGTGCCGGACAGTATAACACTGAAGCTTTCTTT